This T cell receptor beta chain was identified during a study of naive and memory T cell subsets. Study-wide findings and caveats: In naive cells, over 85% of TCR sequences were seen only once. Naive and memory repertoire findings lacked a ground truth for validation.

After the first PCR, alpha and beta chain libraries were processed separately. Four subsets defined by CD45RA and CD27 were sorted after CD3, CD4, CD8 and live/dead staining. The beta constant-region primer was an equimolar mix of two oligonucleotides covering TRBC1 and TRBC2. Nested alpha and beta constant-region primers with the SP2 primer drove four PCR rounds on ligated cDNA. TCRdb itself ran the UMI-ligation and nested PCR reads through MiXCR, one entry per CDR3 protein. The sample shows roughly 130,000 distinct CDR3 sequences, roughly 36% of them seen only once. The CDR3 spans 13 residues. CDR1 SGHTA and CDR2 FQGNSA come from the germline V gene. The V gene lost 5 bases and the J gene lost 4 bases, with 8 bases spanning the gap. As for this clonotype: Its antigen is still unknown.

The sequenced sample consisted of central memory CD4+ T cells from blood. The chain links TRBV7-2 to TRBJ1-4; D ambiguous. The receptor was derived from a human donor in good health. This CDR3 reads CASSRQINEKLFF. In DNA form, the CDR3 reads TGTGCCAGCAGCCGACAAATTAATGAAAAACTGTTTTTT. Supplemented by reference TRBV7-2 and TRBJ1-4, the full variable domain reads GAGVSQSPSNKVTEKGKDVELRCDPISGHTALYWYRQSLGQGLEFLIYFQGNSAPDKSGLPSDRFSAERTGGSVSTLTIQRTQQEDSAVYLCASSRQINEKLFFGSGTQLSVL.